The present entry profiles one TCR beta chain with its context. This sample is drawn from a study of blood T cell repertoires in COVID-19. In the study overall: PBMCs, B-cell-depleted T cells, or T cells provided the cDNA or gDNA that made up the material.

In the original analysis: Quantification of nucleated cells was approximated via reference gene primer amplification. Sequencing was performed with immunoSEQ multiplex PCR; in TCRdb, only in-frame clones are kept and a portion is missing. V, J and clone size reflect that table, while D and trimming were determined from the DNA. The table includes under 200,000 clones, roughly nine tenths detected once. The CDR3 totals 14 residues. Germline-derived CDR1 and CDR2 are ENHRY and SYGVKD. The ends were cut back, 4 bases at V and 1 base at J, with 10 bases in the middle. The sequence came from a man aged 55 to 69 with acute or convalescent COVID-19. The chain combines TRBV10-3 with TRBJ1-2; D is unclear. The sequenced sample consisted of peripheral blood. The DNA of the CDR3 is TGTGCCATCAGTGCGGCAGGCGATAACTATGGCTACACCTTC. Translated: CAISAAGDNYGYTF.